This TCR beta chain was recorded in a study of T cells in Graves' hyperthyroidism and ophthalmopathy. The overall study: Peripheral blood specimens were obtained at initial diagnosis, prior to any treatment. The study's findings and limits: Most thyroid clonotypes with frequency above 0.001 were detected in blood.

The CDR3 sequence is 17 residues long. In germline, CDR1 is SGHVS, CDR2 FNYEAQ. V shed 1 base and J shed 0 bases, with 12 bases lying between them. The blood sample dates from first hyperthyroidism diagnosis, preceding any ophthalmopathy symptoms. This clonotype turned up a few times. Antigen specificity is unknown. The CDR3 regions of TCR beta were amplified from RNA transcripts. Using the HTBI primer set, a first-round RT-PCR was run on the TCR CDR3. TCRdb called the multiplex PCR reads again in MiXCR, with one record for every CDR3 protein. The data hold under 750,000 distinct CDR3 sequences, with around 19% observed a single time.

The chain has TRBV7-6 and TRBJ2-2; D remains unclear. The sequenced sample consisted of blood. This clonotype originated in a woman between 45 and 60 years old with Graves' hyperthyroidism that later progressed to Graves' ophthalmopathy. CDR3 region: CASSLVQRQPNTGELFF. In nucleotides, the CDR3 is TGTGCCAGCAGCTTAGTTCAGAGGCAACCGAACACCGGGGAGCTGTTTTTT.